This TCR beta chain comes out of a study of OX40 agonist ivuxolimab in advanced cancers. Study-wide results and limits: Relative to CD4+ cells, CD8+ T cells on average had more expanded clones.

For this clone: The antigen is unknown.

The CDR3 is made up of 13 amino acids. Trimming cost V 1 base and J 6 bases; bases outside gene matches: 3. Germline loops: CDR1 SGHNT, CDR2 YENEEA. The table came from immunoSEQ multiplex PCR; TCRdb's copy has only in-frame clones and leaves some out. The sample has about 43,000 clones; about 94% are singletons. The chain employs TRBV11-3 and TRBJ2-7, with 7 bases matching TRBD1. This TCR was recovered from an adult with an advanced solid tumor such as melanoma, head and neck, liver or kidney cancer. Source: CD4+ or CD8+ T cells sorted from blood, taken in a trial of the OX40 agonist ivuxolimab. CDR3 region: CASSLGQGSEQYF. For the CDR3, the DNA is TGTGCCAGCAGCTTAGGACAGGGTTCCGAGCAGTACTTC.